The T cell receptor beta chain under discussion was sequenced for a study of T cell responses to AZD1222 COVID-19 vaccine. About this clone itself: The antigen is undetermined.

V was clipped by 5 bases and J by 0 bases, with 12 bases between them. The CDR3 consists of 15 residues. CDR1 is SGHVS and CDR2 is FNYEAQ in the germline V gene. Clones were sequenced by immunoSEQ multiplex PCR, and TCRdb holds only the in-frame ones, with some missing. Of about 52,000 clones in the sample, 80% to 90% were seen once. Study outcomes and limitations: The study reported that nearly half of spike-specific TCRs target unmutated variant regions.

The sample was peripheral blood, taken 28 days after the second AZD1222 dose. The rearrangement links TRBV7-6 to TRBJ2-3; D possibly corresponds to TRBD2 (6 bases). This TCR was recovered from an adult who received the AZD1222 COVID-19 vaccine. CDR3 in amino acids: CASSLSGVSTDTQYF. The CDR3 DNA reads as TGTGCCAGCAGCCTTAGCGGAGTTAGCACAGATACGCAGTATTTT.